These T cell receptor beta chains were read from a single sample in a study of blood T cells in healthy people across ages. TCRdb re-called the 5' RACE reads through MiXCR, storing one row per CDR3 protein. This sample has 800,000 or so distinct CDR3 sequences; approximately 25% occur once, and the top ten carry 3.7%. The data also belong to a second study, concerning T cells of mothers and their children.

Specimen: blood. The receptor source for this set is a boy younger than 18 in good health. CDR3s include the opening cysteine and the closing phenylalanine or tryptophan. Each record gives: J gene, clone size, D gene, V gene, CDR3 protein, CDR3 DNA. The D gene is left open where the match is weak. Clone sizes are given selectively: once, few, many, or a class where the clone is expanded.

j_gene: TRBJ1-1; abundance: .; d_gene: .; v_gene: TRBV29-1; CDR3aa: CSVSSRGNTEAFF; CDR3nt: TGCAGCGTTTCATCCCGAGGGAACACTGAAGCTTTCTTT
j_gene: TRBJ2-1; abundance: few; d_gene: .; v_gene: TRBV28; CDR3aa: CASRPRSSWNEQFF; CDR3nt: TGTGCCAGCAGACCTAGGAGTTCGTGGAATGAGCAGTTCTTC
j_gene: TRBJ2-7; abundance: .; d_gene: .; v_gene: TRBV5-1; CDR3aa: CASSLTLGAYEQYF; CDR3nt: TGCGCCAGCAGCTTGACCCTGGGGGCTTACGAGCAGTACTTC
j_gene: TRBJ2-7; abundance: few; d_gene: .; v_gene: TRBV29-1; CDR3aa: CSVDDSAYEQYF; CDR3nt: TGCAGCGTTGATGACAGTGCCTACGAGCAGTACTTC
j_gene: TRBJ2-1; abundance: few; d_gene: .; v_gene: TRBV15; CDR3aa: CATSSDSYNEQFF; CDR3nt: TGTGCCACCAGCAGCGACAGTTACAATGAGCAGTTCTTC
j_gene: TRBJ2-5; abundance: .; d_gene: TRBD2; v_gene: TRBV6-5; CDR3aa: CASSYSRAGDETQYF; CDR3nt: TGTGCCAGCAGTTACTCCCGAGCGGGGGATGAGACCCAGTACTTC
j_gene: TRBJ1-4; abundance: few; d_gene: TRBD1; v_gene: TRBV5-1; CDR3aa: CASSLSPQGTGNEKLFF; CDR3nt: TGCGCCAGCAGCTTGTCACCACAGGGGACCGGTAATGAAAAACTGTTTTTT
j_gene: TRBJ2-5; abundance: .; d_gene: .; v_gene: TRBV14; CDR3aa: CASSQDPSDSQETQYF; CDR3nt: TGTGCCAGCAGCCAAGACCCTAGCGATAGCCAAGAGACCCAGTACTTC
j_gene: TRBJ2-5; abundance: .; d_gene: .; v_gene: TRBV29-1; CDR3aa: CSASDTTGYQETQYF; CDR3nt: TGCAGCGCCTCCGATACTACAGGCTACCAAGAGACCCAGTACTTC
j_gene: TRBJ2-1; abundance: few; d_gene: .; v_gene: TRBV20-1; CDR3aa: CSPTLYNEQFF; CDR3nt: TGCAGTCCTACACTCTACAATGAGCAGTTCTTC
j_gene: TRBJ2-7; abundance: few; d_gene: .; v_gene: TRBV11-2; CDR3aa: CASRWDISYEQYF; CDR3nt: TGTGCCAGCAGATGGGACATCTCCTACGAGCAGTACTTC
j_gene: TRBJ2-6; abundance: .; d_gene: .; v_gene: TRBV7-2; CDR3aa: CASSVDSGASGANVLTF; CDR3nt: TGTGCCAGCAGCGTGGACAGCGGGGCGTCTGGGGCCAACGTCCTGACTTTC
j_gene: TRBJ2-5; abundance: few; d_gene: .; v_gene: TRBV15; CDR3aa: CATSVTGAPETQYF; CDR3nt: TGTGCCACCAGCGTAACGGGGGCGCCGGAGACCCAGTACTTC
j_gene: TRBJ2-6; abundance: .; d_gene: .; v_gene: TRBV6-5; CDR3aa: CASSYYGDFSGANVLTF; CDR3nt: TGTGCCAGCAGTTACTACGGTGATTTCTCTGGGGCCAACGTCCTGACTTTC
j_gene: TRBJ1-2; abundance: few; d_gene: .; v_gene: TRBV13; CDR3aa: CASRPTLGDPANYGYTF; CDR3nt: TGTGCCAGCAGGCCTACCCTAGGAGATCCCGCTAACTATGGCTACACCTTC
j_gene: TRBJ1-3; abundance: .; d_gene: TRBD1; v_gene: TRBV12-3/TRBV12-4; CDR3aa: CASTLSTGHGNTIYF; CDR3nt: TGTGCCAGCACCTTATCGACAGGGCACGGAAACACCATATATTTT
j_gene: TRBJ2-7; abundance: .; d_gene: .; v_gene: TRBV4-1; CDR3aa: CASSPENLGLHYEQYF; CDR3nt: TGCGCCAGCAGCCCAGAAAACCTGGGACTTCACTACGAGCAGTACTTC
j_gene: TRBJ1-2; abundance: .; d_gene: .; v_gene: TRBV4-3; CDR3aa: CASSQAAGTGFYGYTF; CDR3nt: TGCGCCAGCAGCCAAGCGGCAGGGACTGGATTCTATGGCTACACCTTC
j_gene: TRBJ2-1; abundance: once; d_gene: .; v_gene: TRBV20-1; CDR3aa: CSARGSGRIHEQFF; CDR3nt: TGCAGTGCTAGAGGGTCAGGGAGGATCCATGAGCAGTTCTTC
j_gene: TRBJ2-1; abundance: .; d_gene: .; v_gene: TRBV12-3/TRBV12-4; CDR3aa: CASSRLGRHNEQFF; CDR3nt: TGTGCCAGCAGTCGACTAGGGAGACACAATGAGCAGTTCTTC
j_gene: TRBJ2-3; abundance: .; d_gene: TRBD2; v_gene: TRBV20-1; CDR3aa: CSAIEAGRATDTQYF; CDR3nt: TGCAGTGCTATTGAAGCGGGACGAGCCACAGATACGCAGTATTTT
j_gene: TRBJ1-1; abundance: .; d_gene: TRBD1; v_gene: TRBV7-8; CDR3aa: CASSLRSAGQMNTEAFF; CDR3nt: TGTGCCAGCAGCTTACGGTCCGCGGGACAGATGAACACTGAAGCTTTCTTT
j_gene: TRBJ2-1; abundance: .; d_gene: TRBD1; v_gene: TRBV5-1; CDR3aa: CASRPISGQGANEQFF; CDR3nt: TGCGCCAGCAGACCAATAAGCGGACAGGGGGCCAATGAGCAGTTCTTC
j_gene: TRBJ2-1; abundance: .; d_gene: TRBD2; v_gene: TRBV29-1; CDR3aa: CSVASGRANEQFF; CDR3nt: TGCAGCGTTGCTAGCGGGAGGGCCAATGAGCAGTTCTTC
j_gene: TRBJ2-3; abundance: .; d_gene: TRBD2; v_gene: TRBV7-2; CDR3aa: CASSLGSTSGGTQYF; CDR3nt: TGTGCCAGCAGCTTAGGATCAACTAGCGGCGGTACGCAGTATTTT
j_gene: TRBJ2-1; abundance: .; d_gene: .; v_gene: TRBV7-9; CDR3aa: CASSLEAGEIF; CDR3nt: TGTGCCAGCAGCTTAGAGGCAGGGGAGATCTTC
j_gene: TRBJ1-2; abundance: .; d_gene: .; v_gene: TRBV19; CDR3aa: CASSTRQNPNYGYTF; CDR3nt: TGTGCCAGTAGTACCCGACAGAATCCTAACTATGGCTACACCTTC
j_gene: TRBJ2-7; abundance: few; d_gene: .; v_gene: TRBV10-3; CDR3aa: CAISESMRHGGSPYEQYF; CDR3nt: TGTGCCATCAGTGAGTCGATGCGCCATGGGGGCTCACCCTACGAGCAGTACTTC
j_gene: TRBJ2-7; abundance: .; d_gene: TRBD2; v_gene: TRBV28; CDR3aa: CASWGGTISYEQYF; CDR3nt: TGTGCCAGCTGGGGGGGGACTATCTCCTACGAGCAGTACTTC
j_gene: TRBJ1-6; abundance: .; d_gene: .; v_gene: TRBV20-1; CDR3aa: CSARDPRQEASPLHF; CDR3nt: TGCAGTGCTAGAGATCCAAGGCAGGAGGCTTCACCCCTCCACTTT
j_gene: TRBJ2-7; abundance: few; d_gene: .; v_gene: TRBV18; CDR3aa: CASSPFQDTYEQYF; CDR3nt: TGTGCCAGCTCACCATTTCAGGACACCTACGAGCAGTACTTC
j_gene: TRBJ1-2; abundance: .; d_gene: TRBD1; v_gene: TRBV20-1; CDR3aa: CSASGTEDYGYTF; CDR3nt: TGCAGTGCTAGTGGGACAGAGGACTATGGCTACACCTTC
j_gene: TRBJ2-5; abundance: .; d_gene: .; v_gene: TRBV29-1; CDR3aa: CSVEASGDGETQYF; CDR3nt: TGCAGCGTTGAAGCCTCAGGGGACGGGGAGACCCAGTACTTC
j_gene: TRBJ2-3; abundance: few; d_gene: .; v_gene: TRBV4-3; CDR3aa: CASSQEPRSNTDTQYF; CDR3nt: TGCGCCAGCAGCCAAGAACCTAGATCAAACACAGATACGCAGTATTTT
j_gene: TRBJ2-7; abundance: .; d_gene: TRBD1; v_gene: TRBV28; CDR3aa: CASSSYDREFYEQYF; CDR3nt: TGTGCCAGCAGCTCATATGACAGGGAATTTTACGAGCAGTACTTC
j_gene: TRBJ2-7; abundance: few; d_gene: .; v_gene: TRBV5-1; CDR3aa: CASSSGRADEQYF; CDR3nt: TGCGCCAGCAGCTCGGGCAGGGCAGACGAGCAGTACTTC
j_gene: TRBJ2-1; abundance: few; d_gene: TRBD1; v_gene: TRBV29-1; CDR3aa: CSGRQGAYNEQFF; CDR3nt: TGCAGCGGCCGACAGGGGGCCTACAATGAGCAGTTCTTC
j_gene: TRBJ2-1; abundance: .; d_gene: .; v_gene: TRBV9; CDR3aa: CASSVDGVNEQFF; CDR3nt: TGTGCCAGCAGCGTAGACGGGGTCAATGAGCAGTTCTTC
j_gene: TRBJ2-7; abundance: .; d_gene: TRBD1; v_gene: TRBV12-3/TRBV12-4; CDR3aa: CASSWGRGLYEQYF; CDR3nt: TGTGCCAGCAGCTGGGGCAGGGGGCTCTACGAGCAGTACTTC
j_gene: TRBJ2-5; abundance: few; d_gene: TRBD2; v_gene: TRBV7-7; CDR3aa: CASSFGVLADQETQYF; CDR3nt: TGTGCTAGCAGCTTTGGGGTACTAGCGGACCAAGAGACCCAGTACTTC
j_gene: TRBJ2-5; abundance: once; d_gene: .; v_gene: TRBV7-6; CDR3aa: CASKGPKETQYF; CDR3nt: TGTGCCAGCAAAGGGCCCAAAGAGACCCAGTACTTC
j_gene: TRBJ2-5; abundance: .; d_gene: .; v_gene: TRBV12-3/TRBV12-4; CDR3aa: CVTRDGLSETQYF; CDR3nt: TGTGTCACGCGAGACGGACTTTCGGAGACCCAGTACTTC
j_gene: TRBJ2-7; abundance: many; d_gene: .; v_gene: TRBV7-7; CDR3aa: CASSLGRTGEQYF; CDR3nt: TGTGCTAGCAGCTTAGGCAGGACGGGGGAGCAGTACTTC
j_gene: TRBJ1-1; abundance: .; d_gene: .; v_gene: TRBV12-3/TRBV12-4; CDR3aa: CASSSGDGRPNTEAFF; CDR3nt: TGTGCCAGCAGTTCGGGGGACGGCAGGCCGAACACTGAAGCTTTCTTT
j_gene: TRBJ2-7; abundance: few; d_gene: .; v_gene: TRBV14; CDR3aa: CASSHKAEGYEQYF; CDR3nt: TGTGCCAGCAGCCACAAGGCGGAGGGGTACGAGCAGTACTTC
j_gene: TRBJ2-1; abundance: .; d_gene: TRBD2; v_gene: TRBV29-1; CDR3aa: CSVETPSGRAWNEQFF; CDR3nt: TGCAGCGTTGAGACCCCCAGCGGGAGGGCCTGGAATGAGCAGTTCTTC
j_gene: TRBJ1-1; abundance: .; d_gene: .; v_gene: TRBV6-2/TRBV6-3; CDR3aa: CASSSYAGGTNTEAFF; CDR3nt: TGTGCCAGCAGTTCGTACGCCGGAGGAACTAACACTGAAGCTTTCTTT
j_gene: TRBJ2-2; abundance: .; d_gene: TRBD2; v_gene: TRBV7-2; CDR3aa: CASSSGLALTGELFF; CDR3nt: TGTGCCAGCAGCTCGGGACTAGCGCTCACCGGGGAGCTGTTTTTT
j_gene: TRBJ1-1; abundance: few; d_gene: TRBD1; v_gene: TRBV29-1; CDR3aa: CSVGTGDTEAFF; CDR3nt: TGCAGCGTCGGGACAGGGGACACTGAAGCTTTCTTT
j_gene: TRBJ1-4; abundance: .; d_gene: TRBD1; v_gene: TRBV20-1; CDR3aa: CSAPVQTGGGEKLFF; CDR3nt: TGCAGTGCTCCGGTCCAAACAGGGGGAGGTGAAAAACTGTTTTTT
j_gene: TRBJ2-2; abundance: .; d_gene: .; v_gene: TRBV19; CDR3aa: CASSSGQRSPGELFF; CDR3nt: TGTGCCAGTAGTTCCGGACAGAGAAGTCCCGGGGAGCTGTTTTTT
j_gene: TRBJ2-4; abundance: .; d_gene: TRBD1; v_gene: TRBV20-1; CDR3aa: CSATSPGQGAGNIQYF; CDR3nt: TGCAGTGCCACCAGCCCGGGACAGGGGGCGGGAAACATTCAGTACTTC
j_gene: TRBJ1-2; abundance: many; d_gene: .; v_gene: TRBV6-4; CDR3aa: CASSDWGAEGYTF; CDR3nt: TGTGCCAGCAGTGACTGGGGGGCTGAGGGCTACACCTTC
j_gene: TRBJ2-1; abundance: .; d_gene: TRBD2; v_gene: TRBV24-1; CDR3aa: CATSDRSGGGHEQFF; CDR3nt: TGTGCCACCAGTGATCGATCGGGAGGTGGACATGAGCAGTTCTTC
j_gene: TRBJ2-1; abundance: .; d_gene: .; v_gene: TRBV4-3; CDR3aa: CASSQDQGPLYNEQFF; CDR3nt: TGCGCCAGCAGCCAAGATCAGGGCCCACTCTACAATGAGCAGTTCTTC